A single T cell receptor (beta chain) is shown here with its context. In the source study's methods: Amplified reference gene primers provided the basis for estimating nucleated cell counts. Sequencing used immunoSEQ multiplex PCR; TCRdb keeps in-frame clones, though not all of them. The DNA gave D and trimming, while V, J and clone size come from that table. The sample holds over 10,000 clones; approximately 91% are singletons and the top ten take less than 15%. CDR1 and CDR2 (germline): WSHSY, SAAADI. The CDR3 totals 15 residues. Trimming removed 0 bases at V and 7 bases at J, with 12 bases between. The record originates from a study of blood T cell repertoires in COVID-19. About the study: Researchers got acute and convalescent COVID-19 samples from the United States, Italy and Spain. The analysed material was cDNA or gDNA that came from T cells, B-cell-depleted T cells, or PBMCs.

The clonotype originates from a human donor in a cohort sampled during active COVID-19. Sequencing input: peripheral blood. This chain uses TRBV10-2 with TRBJ1-4; D remains unclear. The CDR3 here is CASSESGVLGEKLFF. CDR3 nucleotides: TGCGCCAGCAGTGAGTCGGGAGTATTGGGTGAAAAACTGTTTTTT.